These 17 T cell receptor beta chains originate from one sample sequenced in a study of blood T cell repertoires in COVID-19. Using immunoSEQ multiplex PCR, the repertoire was profiled, and TCRdb retains in-frame clones only, with some absent. Of about 44,000 clones detected, approximately 79% appear once; the ten largest clones hold roughly two fifths. The sequenced sample consisted of peripheral blood. The source of these receptors is a human donor in a cohort sampled during active COVID-19.

The chain carries TRBV7-2 and TRBJ2-1; D remains unclear. Trimming removed 1 base from V and 0 bases from J, with 13 bases in between. The CDR3 runs 17 residues. Germline values: CDR1 SGHTA, CDR2 FQGNSA. CDR3 loop: CASSLVGSSSSYNEQFF. The CDR3, as DNA: TGTGCCAGCAGCTTAGTAGGTAGCTCGAGCTCCTACAATGAGCAGTTCTTC.

The V and J genes are TRBV19 and TRBJ2-5; D call uncertain. Germline loops: CDR1 LNHDA, CDR2 SQIVND (reference sequence). This CDR3 contains 13 residues. V lost 3 bases and J lost 2, with 7 bases in between. CDR3 amino acids: CASSMGSQETQYF. The CDR3 DNA reads TGTGCCAGTAGTATGGGCAGTCAAGAGACCCAGTACTTC.

The rearrangement links TRBV3-1 (or the pseudogene TRBV3-2) to TRBJ1-5; 7 bases match TRBD1. The CDR3 runs 15 residues. The ends lost 4 bases at V and 4 bases at J; junction bases unmatched: 7. Germline assignment: CDR1 LGHDT and CDR2 YNNKEL (reference sequence). The CDR3 DNA is TGTGCCAGCAGCCCACGGACAGGACTAAATCAGCCCCAGCATTTT. Amino acids: CASSPRTGLNQPQHF.

This chain links TRBV18 with TRBJ1-5; 10 bases map to TRBD1. V shed 6 bases and J 5 bases; nucleotides not matched to a gene: 7. The germline V gene has CDR1 KGHSH and CDR2 LQKENI. The CDR3 loop spans 15 amino acids. The CDR3 spells CASSSGTGAYQPQHF. CDR3 nucleotide sequence: TGTGCCAGCTCCTCCGGGACAGGGGCATATCAGCCCCAGCATTTT.

The CDR3 bases are TGTGCCAGCATGACAGGAAACAATGAGCAGTTCTTC. It encodes CASMTGNNEQFF. The V and J genes are TRBV28 and TRBJ2-1, with D perhaps matching TRBD1 (6 bases). Germline V gene sequence: CDR1 MDHEN, CDR2 SYDVKM. The CDR3 consists of 12 residues. Trimming cost V 7 bases and J 5 bases, with 9 bases left between them. The variable domain in full, with the rest retrieved from reference TRBV28 and TRBJ2-1, is DVKVTQSSRYLVKRTGEKVFLECVQDMDHENMFWYRQDPGLGLRLIYFSYDVKMKEKGDIPEGYSVSREKKERFSLILESASTNQTSMYLCASMTGNNEQFFGPGTRLTVL.

The V gene is TRBV19, the J gene TRBJ1-1; D not certain. V dropped 11 bases and J dropped 0 bases, with 7 bases sitting between them. Germline V gives CDR1 LNHDA, CDR2 SQIVND (reference sequence). The CDR3 is made up of 11 amino acids. This CDR3 is CACGLNTEAFF. In DNA, the CDR3 is TGTGCCTGCGGCCTGAACACTGAAGCTTTCTTT.

This clone has only one observation. The genes are TRBV6-5 and TRBJ1-3; D ambiguous. Trimming stripped 6 bases from V and 0 bases from J, with 9 bases between. Germline loops: CDR1 MNHEY, CDR2 SVGAGI. The CDR3 covers 14 residues. The CDR3 bases are TGTGCCAGCAGACCGGTATTCTCTGGAAACACCATATATTTT. Amino acid sequence: CASRPVFSGNTIYF.

The table lists this clone with a few counts. The chain joins TRBV24-1 to TRBJ1-5; D call uncertain. The V end lost 5 bases, the J end lost 7 bases, and 11 bases lay between the germline ends. Germline lookup yields CDR1 KGHDR and CDR2 SFDVKD. This CDR3 contains 13 residues. CDR3 sequence (DNA): TGTGCCACCAGTGCGGGGATGAAGCAGCCCCAGCATTTT. Protein product: CATSAGMKQPQHF.

V gene TRBV6-6 combines with J gene TRBJ1-2; the match to TRBD1 covers 7 bases. The V gene end was trimmed by 7 bases and the J gene end by 7 bases; junction bases not matched to a gene: 3. This CDR3 comprises 11 residues. Germline V gives CDR1 MNHNY, CDR2 SVGAGI (reference sequence). DNA for the CDR3: TGTGCCAGCACCTGGACAGGTGGCTACACCTTC. The encoded protein is CASTWTGGYTF.

This clone was seen a handful of times. CDR3 residues: CASSDGRGVLVEQYV. CDR3 sequence (DNA): TGTGCCAGCAGTGACGGGCGGGGGGTCTTAGTCGAGCAGTACGTC. The rearrangement joins TRBV6-4 to TRBJ2-7; 8 bases fit TRBD2. The CDR3 loop spans 15 amino acids. Unmatched junction bases numbered 9, after V lost 2 bases and J lost 6 bases. Germline loops: CDR1 MRHNA, CDR2 SNTAGT.

This clone was picked up a small number of times. The rearrangement uses TRBV7-3 and TRBJ2-1; D might be TRBD2 (5 bases). CDR1 is SGHTA and CDR2 is FQGTGA in the germline V gene. CDR3 length: 12 amino acids. With 1 base removed from V and 8 bases from J, the gap between germline ends came to 6 bases. CDR3 protein: CASSLMRDEQFF. CDR3 coding DNA: TGTGCCAGCAGCTTAATGAGGGATGAGCAGTTCTTC.

The CDR3 sequence: CASSIIWGGNTEAFF. The CDR3 DNA reads as TGTGCCAGTAGTATTATATGGGGGGGGAACACTGAAGCTTTCTTT. The J gene is TRBJ1-1, the V gene TRBV19, with a weak D call TRBD1 (5 bases). Per the germline V gene, CDR1 is LNHDA and CDR2 is SQIVND (reference sequence). V was trimmed by 3 bases and J by 1 base, leaving 12 bases between them. This CDR3 has 15 amino acids.

By share, this clone ranks as large. V is TRBV5-1 and J is TRBJ2-1; TRBD2 matches at 16 bases. This CDR3 spans 16 amino acids. Germline trimming cut 0 bases from V and 12 bases from J; bases unmatched to any gene: 6. Looked up from germline, CDR1 is SGHRS and CDR2 is YFSETQ. The CDR3, as DNA: TGCGCCAGCAGCTTGGAGCCGGGACTAGCGGGGGGGCTGCAGTTCTTC. Translating it yields CASSLEPGLAGGLQFF. The full variable domain, in which reference TRBV5-1 and TRBJ2-1 provide the parts outside the CDR3, is KAGVTQTPRYLIKTRGQQVTLSCSPISGHRSVSWYQQTPGQGLQFLFEYFSETQRNKGNFPGRFSGRQFSNSRSEMNVSTLELGDSALYLCASSLEPGLAGGLQFFGPGTRLTVL.

This chain uses TRBV7-9 with TRBJ1-2; the D gene is possibly TRBD1 (6 bases). CDR1 is SEHNR and CDR2 is FQNEAQ in the germline V gene (reference sequence). The CDR3 is 16 amino acids. Trimming cost V 0 bases and J 0 bases, with 11 bases left between them. CDR3 nucleotide sequence: TGTGCCAGCAGCTTAGCGACAGGACCTACTAACTATGGCTACACCTTC. Translated: CASSLATGPTNYGYTF.

The gene calls are TRBV6-5 and TRBJ2-1; 9 bases are shared with TRBD2. The CDR3 runs to 14 residues. The germline gives CDR1 MNHEY, CDR2 SVGAGI. V dropped 6 bases and J dropped 7; count of bases not matched to a gene: 7. CDR3 nucleotides: TGTGCCAGCAGCCGCGCGGGGGGGAAAAATGAGCAGTTCTTC. Translated: CASSRAGGKNEQFF.

This clone has more than one count but fewer than ten. The chain has TRBV11-2 and TRBJ2-7; 8 bases agree with TRBD1. The germline V gene encodes CDR1 SGHAT and CDR2 FQNNGV. The CDR3 totals 12 residues. V lost 5 bases to trimming and J lost 6 bases; unmatched junction nucleotides: 3. In DNA form, the CDR3 reads TGTGCCAGCAGCACCAGGGGGCTCGAGCAGTACTTC. Its translation is CASSTRGLEQYF.

This chain uses TRBV10-3 with TRBJ1-5; no definite D call. Trimming removed 4 bases from V and 4 bases from J, with 17 bases in between. The germline CDR1 and CDR2 sequences are ENHRY and SYGVKD. CDR3 size: 16 residues. CDR3 DNA sequence: TGTGCCATCAGTGGCGGAGCATCTAATCCTAATCAGCCCCAGCATTTT. Translating it yields CAISGGASNPNQPQHF.